This T cell receptor (beta chain) was sequenced in a study of beta chain features in type 1 diabetes (dated by TCRdb to about 2018). About the full investigation: No differences in mean age, gender distribution, total cell number or subset yield were found between patients and healthy donors. The study compared the TCRB repertoires of sorted circulating CD4+ T cell subsets in recently diagnosed type 1 diabetes patients with those in matched healthy donors. Naive and central memory subsets were obtained from all 28 donors, but regulatory and stem cell-like memory subsets were isolated from only 8 patients and about eight healthy donors. A total of about 100 million sorted cells were examined across all samples, and RNA yield correlated strongly with the number of cells per subset.

Each donor gave one peripheral blood draw, averaging roughly 120 mL, which was collected into heparinised tubes. A BD FACSAria II was used to sort naive, central memory, regulatory and stem cell-like memory CD4+ T cells with a panel that included CD45RO, CCR7, CD25, CD127, CD95 and CD27. Every sorted population had a purity above 95%. PBMCs were isolated right away by Lymphoprep density gradient centrifugation and were stained directly, without culture. Samples were stained and sorted in pairs, with one healthy donor and one patient per experiment, so that batch effects were minimized. Trimming accounts for 4 bases at V and 6 bases at J, while the number of junction bases matched to no gene is 9. Reading the germline V gene (reference sequence) gives CDR1 SGHNT and CDR2 YYREEE. From the cysteine through the phenylalanine, the CDR3 covers 15 amino acids. The DNA shown is the 45-base CDR3, in frame from base 1.

The entire amount of isolated RNA was reverse transcribed using the High Capacity cDNA Reverse Transcription Kit, so the sequenced TCRB transcripts were expressed ones. Survey-depth immunoSEQ sequencing was performed on stem cell-like memory T cell samples, with an average of roughly 1 million total reads per sample. Sorted cells were lysed in RLT buffer and RNA was extracted with DNase-treated RNeasy Micro or Mini kits, depending on cell number. To prevent cross-contamination, every cell subset was processed on its own, while patient and healthy donor samples were processed together. TCRB sequences were amplified from cDNA with the immunoSEQ multiplex PCR, producing 87-bp fragments spanning the CDR3 region. Sequencing of the amplicons was done on the Illumina HiSeq platform. As for how the authors treated the data: Synthetic template baselines were used to correct PCR bias computationally, reads within Hamming distance 2 were collapsed together, and singletons that could not be merged were discarded. Reads were aligned against IMGT to assign V, D and J genes, CDR3 length and insertions or deletions at six rearrangement sites. Within each subset, clonotype counts were normalized to sorted cell number, and only after that were true diversity and Gini coefficients computed with the tcR R package. The overlap coefficient, calculated on TCRB nucleotide sequences, was used to quantify repertoire sharing. In its TCRdb copy, this immuneACCESS table keeps in-frame sequences only and misses some clones. Where compared with another copy, unresolved V genes explain less than half of these, and the others have no known cause. The DNA was the basis for D and trimming; V, J and clone size are from that table. Within this sample are approximately 120,000 clones, with around 40% of them counted one time only. The ten largest clones add up to 0.065% of the sample.

Results and caveats for the whole study, not just this receptor: Because the HLA sub-analyses included only small numbers of individuals, any influence of HLA type on TCRB rearrangement was left unresolved. Naive, central memory and regulatory TCRB repertoires appeared to be more alike among patients than among healthy donors. PCR might favor shorter templates, but patient and control samples were amplified and corrected together, so any skew would affect both groups equally. At VDJ recombination sites, patients with type 1 diabetes made fewer insertions and deleted more nucleotides, a pattern implying thymic rearrangement abnormalities. Sequencing cDNA rather than genomic DNA could over-represent highly expressing activated cells, although activation and CD3 levels did not differ between groups. Type 1 diabetes patients showed a moderate but significant shortening of TCRB CDR3 length in all four CD4+ subsets.

Concerning this clone itself: Its antigen has not been determined. No much larger clonotype is one base removed from it; base qualities were not supplied.

Material for sequencing was stem cell memory CD4+ T cells from blood. The meaning of the sample's cell subset or site label: stem cell-like memory CD4+ T cells. The chain employs TRBV5-4 and TRBJ2-1; TRBD2 agrees with 8 junctional bases. The origin of this receptor is a woman between 18 and 30 years old in good health. The DNA is as follows: TGTGCCAGCAGCCCGGGGGCGGGAGGAATCAATGAGCAGTTCTTC. Its protein is CASSPGAGGINEQFF.